Here is one T cell receptor beta chain with its context. Its antigen remains unknown. A much larger clone differs by one base, so this may be a read error. The sample is drawn from a study of molecular identifiers for immune sequencing clone quantification. Background on the study: Replicates partitioned RNA from approximately 20,000 or 100,000 naive CD8 cells into five parts, sequencing four.

Findings and caveats of the study: One cell's worth of spiked Jurkat TCR RNA was reportedly detectable among one million naive cells. Same-barcode identical TCR molecules could make highly expanded clones look smaller than they are.

Library preparation followed earlier protocols using designated TCR primers. TCRdb called the PCR reads again in MiXCR, with one record for every CDR3 protein. This repertoire shows a few hundred thousand distinct CDR3 sequences, 24% found once; its top ten account for 0.7% to 0.95%. This CDR3 region has 13 residues. Germline V lookup: CDR1 MGHRA, CDR2 YSYEKL. The V and J genes are TRBV4-1 and TRBJ2-7; D gene uncertain. This TCR was sampled from a human donor in good health. Some libraries in this study had Jurkat cell RNA spiked in. Material: naive CD8+ T cells from blood, with Jurkat cell RNA spiked in. The subset here: FACS-sorted CD8+CD4-CCR7+CD45RA+ naive T cells. CDR3 loop: CASSQVGRYEQHF. CDR3 bases: TGCGCCAGCAGCCAAGTTGGTAGGTACGAGCAGCACTTC.